The clone carrying this T cell receptor beta chain has a single count. Its antigen is not known. This sample stems from a study of cytomegalovirus exposure and HLA in healthy donors. General study findings and limits: TCR beta chains numbering 150 to 200 were designated cytomegalovirus-associated.

PCR primers comprised 60 Vbeta and 13 Jbeta primers. The authors' processing: A later analysis tallied 80 million to 100 million unique TCR beta chains, approximately 11 million of them shared. Sequencing used immunoSEQ multiplex PCR; TCRdb keeps in-frame clones, though not all of them. The V and J calls and clone size come from that table; D and trimming were worked out from the DNA. The sample contains about 70,000 clones, 70% to 85% of which appear only once. V lost 10 bases to trimming and J lost 7 bases, with 11 bases between them. Germline assignment: CDR1 MNHEY and CDR2 SVGAGI. The CDR3 is 11 amino acids.

This TCR derives from a girl aged 5-17 years in good health and CMV-seropositive. The chain employs TRBV6-5 and TRBJ2-1; the D gene is possibly TRBD2 (5 bases). Sequencing used PBMCs. As DNA, the CDR3 is TGTGCCATCTCTCGGGGTAATGAGCAGTTCTTC. Protein product: CAISRGNEQFF.